These T cell receptor beta chains were read from a single sample in a study of T cells of healthy individuals. Each CDR3 protein gets one entry after TCRdb re-called the 5' RACE reads with MiXCR. The sample contains approximately 100,000 distinct CDR3 sequences, 17% of which appear only once. All receptors derive from a human donor in good health. CDR3s include the opening cysteine and the closing phenylalanine or tryptophan. A D gene is named only where the DNA matches it firmly. A clone size is listed for some rows: how often the clone was seen (once, few, many), or a class if it is expanded.

abundance	v_gene	j_gene	d_gene	CDR3aa	CDR3nt
few	TRBV15	TRBJ1-5	NA	CATSRTHREDQPQHF	TGTGCCACCAGCAGAACGCACAGGGAGGATCAGCCCCAGCATTTT
many	TRBV20-1	TRBJ1-6	NA	CSATQTDNNSPLHF	TGCAGTGCAACCCAGACAGATAATAATTCACCCCTCCACTTT
many	TRBV11-3	TRBJ2-1	NA	CASSLDGVNHNEQFF	TGTGCCAGCAGCTTAGATGGGGTCAACCACAATGAGCAGTTCTTC
NA	TRBV6-5	TRBJ2-1	NA	CASSPPQLGVEQFF	TGTGCCAGCAGTCCCCCCCAACTCGGGGTGGAGCAGTTCTTC
many	TRBV29-1	TRBJ1-1	NA	CSVSRPSGTEAFF	TGCAGCGTTTCCCGACCGTCGGGCACTGAAGCTTTCTTT
many	TRBV7-9	TRBJ2-1	TRBD1	CASSSGQGRNEQFF	TGTGCCAGCAGCTCGGGACAGGGAAGGAATGAGCAGTTCTTC
many	TRBV24-1	TRBJ2-1	TRBD1	CATRAGQGYNEQFF	TGTGCCACCAGGGCCGGACAGGGGTACAATGAGCAGTTCTTC
few	TRBV7-3	TRBJ2-2	NA	CASSPRGSRNTGELFF	TGTGCCAGCAGCCCGAGAGGGTCGAGGAACACCGGGGAGCTGTTTTTT
NA	TRBV29-1	TRBJ2-5	NA	CSAGQQETQYF	TGCAGCGCAGGACAGCAAGAGACCCAGTACTTC
NA	TRBV28	TRBJ1-2	NA	CASSLAGPKNYGYTF	TGTGCCAGCAGTTTGGCAGGCCCAAAAAACTATGGCTACACCTTC
NA	TRBV5-1	TRBJ2-2	NA	CASSFSGELFF	TGCGCCAGCAGTTTTTCCGGGGAGCTGTTTTTT
few	TRBV4-1	TRBJ2-3	TRBD2	CASSPELAGGPDTQYF	TGCGCCAGCAGCCCTGAACTAGCGGGGGGGCCAGATACGCAGTATTTT
NA	TRBV15	TRBJ2-5	NA	CATSIGLRDSEETQYF	TGTGCCACCAGCATCGGTCTCCGGGACTCCGAAGAGACCCAGTACTTC
many	TRBV6-5	TRBJ2-3	NA	CASSYGPGDTQYF	TGTGCCAGCAGCTACGGCCCCGGGGATACGCAGTATTTT
NA	TRBV28	TRBJ1-2	NA	CASRMNLANYGYTF	TGTGCCAGCAGGATGAACTTAGCTAACTATGGCTACACCTTC
NA	TRBV5-1	TRBJ2-7	NA	CASGTASSYEQYF	TGCGCCAGCGGTACAGCCTCATCCTACGAGCAGTACTTC
NA	TRBV5-1	TRBJ1-6	TRBD1	CASSFLPGTDNSPLHF	TGCGCCAGCAGCTTCCTTCCCGGGACAGATAATTCACCCCTCCACTTT
many	TRBV6-5	TRBJ2-1	NA	CASGTTSYNEQFF	TGTGCCAGCGGAACGACCTCCTACAATGAGCAGTTCTTC
few	TRBV11-2	TRBJ1-4	NA	CASSLDLKNNEKLFF	TGTGCCAGCAGCTTAGATTTGAAGAATAATGAAAAACTGTTTTTT
many	TRBV7-9	TRBJ1-4	NA	CASSSQRSNEKLFF	TGTGCCAGCAGCTCGCAGAGAAGCAATGAAAAACTGTTTTTT
NA	TRBV6-2/TRBV6-3	TRBJ2-7	NA	CASSYRDTAYEQYF	TGTGCCAGCAGTTACCGGGACACCGCCTACGAGCAGTACTTC
few	TRBV4-3	TRBJ1-4	NA	CASSQQYRGAGEKLFF	TGCGCCAGCAGCCAACAATATCGGGGGGCTGGAGAAAAACTGTTTTTT
NA	TRBV3-1	TRBJ2-5	NA	CASSQEGQAQYF	TGTGCCAGCAGCCAAGAAGGGCAGGCCCAGTACTTC
few	TRBV12-3/TRBV12-4	TRBJ2-1	TRBD2	CASSSGTSGSTYNEQFF	TGTGCCAGCAGTTCCGGGACTAGCGGGAGTACCTACAATGAGCAGTTCTTC
few	TRBV28	TRBJ1-5	NA	CASSDLSNQPQHF	TGTGCCAGCAGTGACTTGAGTAATCAGCCCCAGCATTTT
NA	TRBV12-3/TRBV12-4	TRBJ2-3	TRBD2	CASTAAGLQAADTQYF	TGTGCCAGCACCGCAGCGGGACTCCAAGCCGCCGATACGCAGTATTTT
NA	TRBV12-5	TRBJ2-1	TRBD2	CASAQTPAGGRGRNEQFF	TGTGCTAGTGCCCAGACCCCAGCGGGGGGGCGGGGTCGGAATGAGCAGTTCTTC
few	TRBV6-6	TRBJ1-4	NA	CASSYWERYEKLFF	TGTGCCAGCAGTTACTGGGAACGCTATGAAAAACTGTTTTTT
few	TRBV28	TRBJ2-6	NA	CASRIHRESHVLTF	TGTGCCAGCAGAATACACAGGGAATCCCACGTCCTGACTTTC
NA	TRBV2	TRBJ1-5	TRBD1	CASSTPGTAVRNQPQHF	TGTGCCAGCAGTACCCCCGGGACAGCTGTGCGCAATCAGCCCCAGCATTTT
NA	TRBV25-1	TRBJ2-3	NA	CASNKDQGDTQYF	TGTGCCAGCAACAAAGACCAGGGGGATACGCAGTATTTT
NA	TRBV20-1	TRBJ1-1	TRBD1	CSAYGTVLNTEAFF	TGCAGTGCTTATGGGACAGTCTTGAACACTGAAGCTTTCTTT
NA	TRBV19	TRBJ2-7	TRBD2	CASSTRTGTSGYEQYF	TGTGCCAGTAGTACCCGGACCGGGACTAGCGGCTACGAGCAGTACTTC
few	TRBV7-2	TRBJ1-5	TRBD1	CASSPGQYQPQHF	TGTGCCAGCAGCCCGGGACAGTATCAGCCCCAGCATTTT
many	TRBV9	TRBJ2-7	TRBD1	CASSLTGTGEIYEQYF	TGTGCCAGCAGCTTGACCGGGACAGGGGAAATCTACGAGCAGTACTTC
NA	TRBV15	TRBJ1-2	NA	CATSIGGTSYTF	TGTGCCACCAGCATAGGTGGGACGAGCTACACCTTC